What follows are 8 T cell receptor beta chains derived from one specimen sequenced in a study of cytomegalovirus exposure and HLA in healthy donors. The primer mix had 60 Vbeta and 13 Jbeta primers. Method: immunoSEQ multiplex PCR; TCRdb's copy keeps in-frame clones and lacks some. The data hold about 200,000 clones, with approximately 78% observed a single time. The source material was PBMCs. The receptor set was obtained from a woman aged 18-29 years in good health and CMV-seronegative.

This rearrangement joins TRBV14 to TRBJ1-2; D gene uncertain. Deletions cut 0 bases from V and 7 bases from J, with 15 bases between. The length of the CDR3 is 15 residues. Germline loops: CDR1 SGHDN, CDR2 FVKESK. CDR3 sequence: CASSQEGPQVAGYTF. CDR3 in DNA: TGTGCCAGCAGCCAAGAGGGCCCCCAGGTGGCTGGCTACACCTTC.

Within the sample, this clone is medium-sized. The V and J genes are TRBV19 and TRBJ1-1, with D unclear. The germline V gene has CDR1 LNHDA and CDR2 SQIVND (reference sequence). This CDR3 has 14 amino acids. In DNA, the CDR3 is TGTGCAGTTGGAGAGGGATCGTTCTCCCCTGAAGCTTTCTTT. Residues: CAVGEGSFSPEAFF.

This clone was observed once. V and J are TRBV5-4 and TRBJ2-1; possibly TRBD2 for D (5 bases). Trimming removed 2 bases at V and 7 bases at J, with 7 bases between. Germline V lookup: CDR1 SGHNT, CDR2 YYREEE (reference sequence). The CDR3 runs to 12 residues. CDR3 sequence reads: CASSLAENEQFF. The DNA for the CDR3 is TGTGCCAGCAGCTTAGCGGAAAATGAGCAGTTCTTC.

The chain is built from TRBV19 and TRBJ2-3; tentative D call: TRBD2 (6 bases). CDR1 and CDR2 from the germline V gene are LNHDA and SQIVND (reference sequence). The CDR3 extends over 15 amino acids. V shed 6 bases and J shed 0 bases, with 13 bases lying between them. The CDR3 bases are TGTGCCAGTAGCCTTAGCGGCCTCAGCACAGATACGCAGTATTTT. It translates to CASSLSGLSTDTQYF.

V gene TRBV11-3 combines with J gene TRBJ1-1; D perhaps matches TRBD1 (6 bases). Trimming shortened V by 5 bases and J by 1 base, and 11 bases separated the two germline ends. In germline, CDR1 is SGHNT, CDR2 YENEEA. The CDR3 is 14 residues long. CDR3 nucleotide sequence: TGTGCCAGCAGCCCACAGGGATGGAACACTGAAGCTTTCTTT. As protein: CASSPQGWNTEAFF.

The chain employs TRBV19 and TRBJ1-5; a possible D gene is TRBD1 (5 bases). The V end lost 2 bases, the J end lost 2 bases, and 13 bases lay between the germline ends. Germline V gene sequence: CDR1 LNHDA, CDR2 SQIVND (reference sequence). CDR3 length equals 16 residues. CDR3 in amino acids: CASSIITGGGNQPQHF. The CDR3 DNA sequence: TGTGCCAGTAGTATAATCACAGGTGGAGGCAATCAGCCCCAGCATTTT.

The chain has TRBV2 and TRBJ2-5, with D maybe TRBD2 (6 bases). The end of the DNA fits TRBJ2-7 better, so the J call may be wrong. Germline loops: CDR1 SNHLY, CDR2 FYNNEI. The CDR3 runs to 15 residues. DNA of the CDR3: TGTGCCAGCAGTGACCTCACTCGGGGGATCTACGAGCAGTACTTC. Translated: CASSDLTRGIYEQYF.

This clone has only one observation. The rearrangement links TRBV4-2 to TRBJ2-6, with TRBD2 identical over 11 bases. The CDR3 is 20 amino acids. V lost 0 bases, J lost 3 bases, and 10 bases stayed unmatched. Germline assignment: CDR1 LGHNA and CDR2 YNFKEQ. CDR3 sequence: CASSQEGTSGANLGANVLTF. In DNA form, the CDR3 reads TGTGCCAGCAGCCAAGAAGGGACTAGCGGAGCCAATCTTGGGGCCAACGTCCTGACTTTC.